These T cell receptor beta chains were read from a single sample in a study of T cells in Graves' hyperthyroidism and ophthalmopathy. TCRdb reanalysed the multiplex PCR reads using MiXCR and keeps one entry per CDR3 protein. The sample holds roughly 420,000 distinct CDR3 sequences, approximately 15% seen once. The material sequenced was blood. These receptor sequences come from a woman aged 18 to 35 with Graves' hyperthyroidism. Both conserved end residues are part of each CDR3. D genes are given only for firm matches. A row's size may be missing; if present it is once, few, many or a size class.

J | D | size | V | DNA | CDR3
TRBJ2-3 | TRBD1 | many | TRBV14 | TGTGCCAGCAGCCAGGACAGGGGGTGGACAGATACGCAGTATTTT | CASSQDRGWTDTQYF
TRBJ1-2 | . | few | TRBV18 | TGTGCCAGCTCGCGACAGAACGATGGCTACACCTTC | CASSRQNDGYTF
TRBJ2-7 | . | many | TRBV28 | TGTGCCAGCAGTTTATTCGGGCAGTCCTACGAGCAGTACTTC | CASSLFGQSYEQYF
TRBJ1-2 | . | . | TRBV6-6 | TGTGCCAGCAGTTACTCGGAAAGGGGTTATGGCTACACCTTC | CASSYSERGYGYTF
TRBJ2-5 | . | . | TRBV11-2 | TGTGCCAGCAGCTCCCTTGTAGGGCTGAGCGGACAAGAGACCCAGTACTTC | CASSSLVGLSGQETQYF
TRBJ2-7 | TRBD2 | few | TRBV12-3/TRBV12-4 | TGTGCCGGCAGTTTAATAGCGGGAGGAGCCTACGAGCAGTACTTC | CAGSLIAGGAYEQYF
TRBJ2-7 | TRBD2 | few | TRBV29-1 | TGCAGCGTCGGGACTAGCGGGAGGGCCTACGAGCAGTACTTC | CSVGTSGRAYEQYF
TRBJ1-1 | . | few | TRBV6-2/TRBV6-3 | TGTGCCAGCAGTCCCATACGAAGCACTGAAGCTTTCTTT | CASSPIRSTEAFF
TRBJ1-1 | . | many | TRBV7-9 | TGTGCCAGCTACTATGGGGCTGAAGCTTTCTTT | CASYYGAEAFF
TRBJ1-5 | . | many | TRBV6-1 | TGTGCCAGCAGTTTCGGACAGAATCAGCCCCAGCATTTT | CASSFGQNQPQHF
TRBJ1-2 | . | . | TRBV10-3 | TGTGCCATCAGGTCAACAGGGCTTAACTATGGCTACACCTTC | CAIRSTGLNYGYTF
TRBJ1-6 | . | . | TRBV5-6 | TGTGCCAGCAGCTTCCCCGCCTCCCGGGGTAATTCACCCCTCCACTTT | CASSFPASRGNSPLHF
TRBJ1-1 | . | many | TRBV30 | TGTGCCTGGAGGCTTGCGGCGAACACTGAAGCTTTCTTT | CAWRLAANTEAFF
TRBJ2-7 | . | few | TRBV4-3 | TGCGCCAGCAGCCAAGATGGAGGGACAGCCGTTCTCGAGCAGTACTTC | CASSQDGGTAVLEQYF
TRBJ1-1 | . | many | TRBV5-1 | TGCGCCAGCGCCTCCTTTAGCTCACCAGCTTTCTTT | CASASFSSPAFF
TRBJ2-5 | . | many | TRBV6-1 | TGTGCCAGCAGTTATGGGGGGAGGGGGCAAGAGACCCAGTACTTC | CASSYGGRGQETQYF
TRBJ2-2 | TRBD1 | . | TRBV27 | TGTGCCAGCAGCTCCGGGACAGGCACCATCGCGAACACCGGGGAGCTGTTTTTT | CASSSGTGTIANTGELFF
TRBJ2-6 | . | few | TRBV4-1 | TGCGCCAGCAGCCAAGGGATAGGGACTGGGGCCAACGTCCTGACTTTC | CASSQGIGTGANVLTF
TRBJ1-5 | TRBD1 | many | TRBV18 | TGTGCCAGCTCACCAGGGACAGGTCAGCCCCAGCATTTT | CASSPGTGQPQHF
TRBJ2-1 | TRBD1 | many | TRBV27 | TGTGCCAGCAGGAGACAGGGCAATACGGGCAATGAGCAGTTCTTC | CASRRQGNTGNEQFF
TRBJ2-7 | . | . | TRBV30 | TGTGCCTGGGACTCGGGACAAAGTTCTATCCACTACGAGCAGTACTTC | CAWDSGQSSIHYEQYF
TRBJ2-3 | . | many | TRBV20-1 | TGCAGTGCTCGACTACAGCTAGCGTTTTCAGATACGCAGTATTTT | CSARLQLAFSDTQYF
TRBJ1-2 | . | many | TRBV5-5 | TGTGCCAGCAGCTTTCTCATGACACTCTATGGCTACACCTTC | CASSFLMTLYGYTF
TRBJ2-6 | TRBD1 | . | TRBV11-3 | TGTGCCAGCAGCCCTGGGACAGGGGGTGGGGCCAACGTCCTGACTTTC | CASSPGTGGGANVLTF
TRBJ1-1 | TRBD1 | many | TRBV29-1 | TGCAGCGTGGACATTAGGACAGGGCGGAAAACTGAAGCTTTCTTT | CSVDIRTGRKTEAFF
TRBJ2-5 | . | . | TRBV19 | TGTGCCAGCGCAGATGACAGGTGGGAGACCCAGTACTTC | CASADDRWETQYF
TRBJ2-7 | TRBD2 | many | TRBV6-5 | TGTGCCAGCAGTTACTCGACCGCGGGAGGCTACGAGCAGTACTTC | CASSYSTAGGYEQYF
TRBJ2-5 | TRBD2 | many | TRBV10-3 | TGTGCCATCAGTGACAGGGCTAGCGGGGAGGGAGAGACCCAGTACTTC | CAISDRASGEGETQYF
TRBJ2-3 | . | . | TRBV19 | TGTGCCAGTAGTATAGTTCACGACAATACGCAGTATTTT | CASSIVHDNTQYF
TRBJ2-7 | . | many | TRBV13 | TGTGCCAGCAGCTTAGGGGTGAGCTCCTACGAGCAGTACTTC | CASSLGVSSYEQYF
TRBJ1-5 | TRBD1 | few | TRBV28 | TGTGCCAGCAGTTTATGGGGGGGACAGGGAGGCAATCAGCCCCAGCATTTT | CASSLWGGQGGNQPQHF
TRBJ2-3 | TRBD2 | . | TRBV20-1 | TGCAGTGCCTTATCTGGGACTAGCGGGATCGCAGATACGCAGTATTTT | CSALSGTSGIADTQYF
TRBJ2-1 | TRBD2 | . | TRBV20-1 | TGCAGTGCTAAAGTAGCGGGAGATCCCACTCTCTCCTACAATGAGCAGTTCTTC | CSAKVAGDPTLSYNEQFF
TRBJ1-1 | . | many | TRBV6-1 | TGTGCCAGCGGGCTGGGGGGTCCGGGGACTGAAGCTTTCTTT | CASGLGGPGTEAFF
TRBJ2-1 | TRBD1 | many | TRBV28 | TGTGCCAGCAGTCCGTTATGGGGAGGGACAGGGCAGGGTGAGCAGTTCTTC | CASSPLWGGTGQGEQFF
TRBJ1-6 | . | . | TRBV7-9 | TGTGCCAGCAGCCCAGGGACAACTTATAATTCACCCCTCCACTTT | CASSPGTTYNSPLHF
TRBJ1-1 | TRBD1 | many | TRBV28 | TGTGCCAGCAGTGGGATCGGACAGGTCAACACTGAAGCTTTCTTT | CASSGIGQVNTEAFF
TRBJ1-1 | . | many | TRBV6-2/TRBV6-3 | TGTGCCAGCAGCCAAGGACGGCACACTGAAGCTTTCTTT | CASSQGRHTEAFF
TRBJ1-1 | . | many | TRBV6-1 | TGTGCCAGCAGCAGGCTTTTCGGAGGGAGGAACACTGAAGCTTTCTTT | CASSRLFGGRNTEAFF
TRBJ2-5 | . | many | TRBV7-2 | TGTGCCAGCAGCTTTTCCCCAGACGGAACCCAAGAGACCCAGTACTTC | CASSFSPDGTQETQYF
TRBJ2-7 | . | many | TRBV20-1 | TGCAGTGCCAGAGCACTAGCACATTACGAGCAGTACTTC | CSARALAHYEQYF